The entry that follows covers one T cell receptor (beta chain) sequence. The sample carries other DNA sequences with the same CDR3. This record belongs to a study of cytomegalovirus exposure and HLA in healthy donors. The PCR employed 60 Vbeta primers together with 13 Jbeta primers. The table came from immunoSEQ multiplex PCR; TCRdb's copy has only in-frame clones and leaves some out. The profile shows approximately 170,000 clones, roughly 77% of them singletons. V lost 3 bases, J lost 4 bases, and 10 bases lay in between. CDR3 size: 14 residues. Germline-derived CDR1 and CDR2 are MDHEN and SYDVKM. Donors were ostensibly healthy at sampling, although undocumented immune exposures were probable.

This TCR came from a woman in her twenties or thirties in good health and CMV-seropositive. Sequences were obtained from PBMCs. The genes are TRBV28 and TRBJ1-3; D not resolved. CDR3 sequence reads: CASSFRGPGNTIYF. CDR3 coding DNA: TGTGCCAGCAGTTTCCGGGGTCCGGGAAACACCATATATTTT. The entire variable domain, with the rest obtained from reference TRBV28 and TRBJ1-3, is as follows: DVKVTQSSRYLVKRTGEKVFLECVQDMDHENMFWYRQDPGLGLRLIYFSYDVKMKEKGDIPEGYSVSREKKERFSLILESASTNQTSMYLCASSFRGPGNTIYFGEGSWLTVV.